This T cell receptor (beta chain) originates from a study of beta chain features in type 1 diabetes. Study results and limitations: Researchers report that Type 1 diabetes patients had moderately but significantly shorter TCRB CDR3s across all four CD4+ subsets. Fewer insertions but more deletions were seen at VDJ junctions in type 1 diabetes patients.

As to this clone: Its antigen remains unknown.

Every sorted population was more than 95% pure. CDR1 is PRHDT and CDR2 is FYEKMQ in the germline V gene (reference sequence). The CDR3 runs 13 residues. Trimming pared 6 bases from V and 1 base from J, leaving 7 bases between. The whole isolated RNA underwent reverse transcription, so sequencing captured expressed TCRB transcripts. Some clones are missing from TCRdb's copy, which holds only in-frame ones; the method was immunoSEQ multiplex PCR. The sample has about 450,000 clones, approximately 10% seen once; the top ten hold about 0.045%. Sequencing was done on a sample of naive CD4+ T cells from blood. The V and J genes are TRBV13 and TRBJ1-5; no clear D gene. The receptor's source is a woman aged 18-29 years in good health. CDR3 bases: TGTGCCAGCAGTTGGGGAAGCAATCAGCCCCAGCATTTT. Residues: CASSWGSNQPQHF.